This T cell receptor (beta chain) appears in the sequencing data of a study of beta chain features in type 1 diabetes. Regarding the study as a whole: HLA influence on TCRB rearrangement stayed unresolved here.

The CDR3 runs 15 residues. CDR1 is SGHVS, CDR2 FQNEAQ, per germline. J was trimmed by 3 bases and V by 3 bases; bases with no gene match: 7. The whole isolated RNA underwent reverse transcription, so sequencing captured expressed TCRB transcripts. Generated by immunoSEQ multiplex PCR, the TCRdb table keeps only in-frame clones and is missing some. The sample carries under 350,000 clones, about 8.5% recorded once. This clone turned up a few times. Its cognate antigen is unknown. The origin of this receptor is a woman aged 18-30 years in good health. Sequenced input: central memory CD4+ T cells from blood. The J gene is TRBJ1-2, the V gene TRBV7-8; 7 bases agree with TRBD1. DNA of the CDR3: TGTGCCAGCAGCTTGAGGGGACAGCACGACTATGGCTACACCTTC. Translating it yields CASSLRGQHDYGYTF.